The clone carrying this T cell receptor (beta chain) was counted at least ten times. Antigen unknown. V dropped 5 bases and J dropped 8 bases, with 20 bases sitting between them. Per germline, CDR1 SGHVS and CDR2 FQNEAQ. The CDR3 sequence is 15 residues long. This specimen comes from a study of T cells in Graves' hyperthyroidism and ophthalmopathy. Study conclusions and caveats: Most expanded thyroid clonotypes above 0.001 recurred in blood.

Amplification of TCR beta CDR3 regions was performed using RNA transcripts as template. HTBI primers were the set used in a first-round RT-PCR of the TCR CDR3. TCRdb analysed the multiplex PCR reads with MiXCR anew, one entry per CDR3 protein. The sample includes about 420,000 distinct CDR3 sequences, approximately 14% seen only once; the top ten take 14%. These patients, aged 18 to 65, had recently diagnosed hyperthyroidism lasting under 2 months. Sequencing input: blood. The receptor was derived from a woman aged 18-35 years with Graves' hyperthyroidism. The chain joins TRBV7-8 to TRBJ2-3; tentative D call: TRBD2 (6 bases). Here the CDR3 reads CASSQGLPPYGTQYF. The CDR3 nucleotides read TGTGCCAGCAGCCAGGGACTGCCGCCCTATGGTACGCAGTATTTT. Filled out from reference TRBV7-8 and TRBJ2-3, the complete variable domain reads GAGVSQSPRYKVAKRGQDVALRCDPISGHVSLFWYQQALGQGPEFLTYFQNEAQLDKSGLPSDRFFAERPEGSVSTLKIQRTQQEDSAVYLCASSQGLPPYGTQYFGPGTRLTVL.